A single sample gave rise to the 32 T cell receptor beta chains below, sequenced in a study of cytomegalovirus exposure and HLA in healthy donors. Primers for the PCR totalled 60 Vbeta and 13 Jbeta. TCRdb keeps only in-frame clones here, not all; method: immunoSEQ multiplex PCR. The data contain around 140,000 clones, about three quarters of them singletons. Material for sequencing was PBMCs. These receptors all stem from a female donor in good health and CMV-seronegative.

CDR3: CASREVGTGSISYTF. CDR3 DNA: TGTGCCAGCAGGGAGGTAGGGACAGGCTCTATTAGCTACACCTTC. The rearrangement joins TRBV6-1 to TRBJ1-2; 8 bases fit TRBD1. CDR3 length: 15 amino acids. CDR1 MNHNS and CDR2 SASEGT come from the germline V gene. Losses at the gene ends were 6 bases for V and 9 bases for J; bases not matched to a gene: 15.

In this sample, this clone turned up once. V and J are TRBV6-1 and TRBJ1-2, with D uncertain. V shed 2 bases and J shed 3 bases, with 7 bases lying between them. This CDR3 region has 13 residues. CDR1 is MNHNS, CDR2 SASEGT, per germline. The CDR3 sequence is CASSEYSHYGYTF. DNA for the CDR3: TGTGCCAGCAGTGAATACAGCCACTATGGCTACACCTTC.

The chain joins TRBV11-2 to TRBJ2-1; D is perhaps TRBD2 (5 bases). CDR1 SGHAT and CDR2 FQNNGV come from the germline V gene. The V and J ends lost 5 bases and 6 bases respectively, with 11 bases between them. The CDR3 runs 13 residues. Here the CDR3 reads CASSNGLINEQFF. The CDR3 DNA reads as TGTGCCAGCAGCAACGGACTGATCAATGAGCAGTTCTTC.

This clone appeared once. V gene TRBV5-6 combines with J gene TRBJ2-5, with TRBD1 matching 7 bases. The better agreement between TRBJ2-7 and the DNA end casts doubt on the J call. The germline gives CDR1 SGHDT, CDR2 YYEEEE. There are 17 residues in the CDR3. The CDR3 is CASSLDRQGSLSYEQYF. In DNA, the CDR3 is TGTGCCAGCAGCTTGGATAGACAGGGCAGCCTCTCCTACGAGCAGTACTTC.

This clone has a handful of counts. The rearrangement links TRBV5-1 to TRBJ2-7; TRBD2 aligns across 14 bases. Unmatched junction bases numbered 6, after V lost 5 bases and J lost 5 bases. Germline V gives CDR1 SGHRS, CDR2 YFSETQ. The CDR3 extends over 15 amino acids. CDR3 in amino acids: CASSLRGLAGDEQYF. In DNA, the CDR3 is TGCGCCAGCAGTCTTAGGGGACTAGCGGGAGACGAGCAGTACTTC.

The chain links TRBV5-1 to TRBJ2-5; D is unresolved. The end of the DNA fits TRBJ2-7 better, so the J call may be wrong. This CDR3 comprises 14 residues. The germline V gene has CDR1 SGHRS and CDR2 YFSETQ. This CDR3 reads CASSLAPANYEQYF. In DNA form, the CDR3 reads TGCGCCAGCAGCTTGGCCCCAGCCAACTACGAGCAGTACTTC.

This clone came up a few times. The chain joins TRBV4-2 to TRBJ2-7; a possible D gene is TRBD2 (6 bases). This CDR3 contains 15 residues. The V gene's germline CDR1 is LGHNA and CDR2 YNFKEQ. The V end was cut by 4 bases, the J end by 1 base, with 14 bases between. This CDR3 reads CASSREETSSYEQYF. Here the CDR3 DNA reads TGTGCCAGCAGCCGGGAGGAGACTTCATCCTACGAGCAGTACTTC.

The rearrangement uses TRBV19 and TRBJ2-1, with 10 bases identical to TRBD2. The CDR3 totals 15 residues. V was pared by 5 bases and J by 7 bases, with 8 bases of the junction left unmatched. CDR1 is LNHDA and CDR2 is SQIVND in the germline V gene (reference sequence). CDR3 sequence: CASSALAGAGNEQFF. The CDR3 DNA follows: TGTGCCAGTAGTGCCCTAGCGGGGGCGGGGAATGAGCAGTTCTTC.

The chain couples TRBV9 to TRBJ2-5; 8 bases fit TRBD2. The V segment lost 4 bases and the J segment 2 bases; nucleotides outside the gene matches: 10. From germline, CDR1 is SGDLS and CDR2 YYNGEE. The CDR3 consists of 16 residues. As DNA, the CDR3 is TGTGCCAGCAGCCCCCGGGTAGCGGGATTACAAGAGACCCAGTACTTC. Amino acids: CASSPRVAGLQETQYF.

As regards this clone: Other DNA sequences of this sample code for an identical CDR3. The V gene is TRBV6-5, the J gene TRBJ1-3, with D unresolved. The V end lost 0 bases, the J end lost 3 bases, and 9 bases lay between the germline ends. The CDR3 has 15 residues. Germline values: CDR1 MNHEY, CDR2 SVGAGI. The CDR3 bases are TGTGCCAGCAGTTACTCTGGTGGGAGTGGAAACACCATATATTTT. Translated, it gives CASSYSGGSGNTIYF.

This chain links TRBV27 with TRBJ2-5, with 11 bases identical to TRBD2. In germline, CDR1 is MNHEY, CDR2 SMNVEV (reference sequence). Trimming took 3 bases from V and 5 from J; bases not matched to a gene: 11. The CDR3 extends over 17 amino acids. This CDR3 is CASSFIAGGPFFETQYF. The CDR3 bases are TGTGCCAGCAGTTTCATAGCGGGAGGGCCGTTCTTCGAGACCCAGTACTTC.

The chain combines TRBV6-1 with TRBJ2-4; D ambiguous. V lost 0 bases and J lost 7, with 19 bases in between. The CDR3 spans 17 residues. Germline V gene lookup returns CDR1 MNHNS and CDR2 SASEGT. The CDR3 loop reads CASSEASRKRFGNIQYF. In DNA, the CDR3 is TGTGCCAGCAGTGAAGCTTCCCGGAAGAGGTTCGGGAACATTCAGTACTTC.

This clone was counted once. The chain links TRBV6-1 to TRBJ2-3; 11 nucleotides match TRBD1. Germline CDR1 is MNHNS and CDR2 is SASEGT. V was clipped by 4 bases and J by 4 bases; unmatched bases: 4. This CDR3 comprises 15 residues. This CDR3 is CASSVGQGASDTQYF. The CDR3 DNA follows: TGTGCCAGCAGTGTAGGACAGGGGGCATCAGATACGCAGTATTTT.

The CDR3 spells CASSFFLNTEAFF. CDR3 DNA: TGTGCCAGCAGTTTCTTCCTGAACACTGAAGCTTTCTTT. The chain uses TRBV27 and TRBJ1-1; D remains unclear. Trimming removed 3 bases at V and 0 bases at J, with 5 bases between. This CDR3 is 13 amino acids long. The germline V gene encodes CDR1 MNHEY and CDR2 SMNVEV (reference sequence).

Comment on this clone: One end of the junction varies from germline; a read error may be responsible. The rearrangement uses TRBV10-1 and TRBJ2-5; a possible D gene is TRBD2 (6 bases). The germline CDR1 and CDR2 sequences are WNHNN and SYGVQD (reference sequence). The CDR3 totals 13 residues. CDR3 sequence reads: CADIGGIQGTQYF. The DNA for the CDR3 is TGCGCCGATATTGGGGGGATCCAAGGGACCCAGTACTTC.

The chain recombines TRBV6-1 with TRBJ1-4; D may be TRBD1 (6 bases). CDR1 is MNHNS, CDR2 SASEGT, per germline. The CDR3 length is 15 residues. V shed 4 bases and J shed 5 bases, with 14 bases lying between them. The CDR3 DNA reads as TGTGCCAGCAGTGGACAGACAGGTGGCAATGAAAAACTGTTTTTT. This sequence encodes CASSGQTGGNEKLFF.

The V and J genes are TRBV6-8 and TRBJ2-7; D possibly corresponds to TRBD1 (5 bases). Trimming stripped 2 bases from V and 2 bases from J, with 22 bases between. The CDR3 has 18 residues. Germline CDR1 reads MNHGY; CDR2 reads SAAAGT. Here the CDR3 reads CASSYIGPQGQCTYEQYF. The CDR3 nucleotides read TGTGCCAGCAGTTACATCGGACCGCAGGGCCAATGTACCTACGAGCAGTACTTC.

A single count supports this clone. The CDR3 region is CASSPFPPGQLALSYTF. The CDR3 coding sequence is TGTGCCAGCAGTCCCTTTCCGCCGGGACAGCTCGCACTTAGCTACACCTTC. The J gene is TRBJ1-2, the V gene TRBV27, with 7 bases lining up with TRBD1. CDR3 length: 17 amino acids. CDR1 MNHEY and CDR2 SMNVEV come from the germline V gene (reference sequence). The ends lost 5 bases at V and 9 bases at J; junction bases unmatched: 21.

This chain links TRBV13 with TRBJ1-4; D is perhaps TRBD1 (5 bases). The CDR3 covers 15 residues. Germline V gene lookup returns CDR1 PRHDT and CDR2 FYEKMQ (reference sequence). V shed 1 base and J shed 7 bases, with 13 bases lying between them. In nucleotides, the CDR3 is TGTGCCAGCAGCTTAGATGGGGGAGGCGGTGAAAAACTGTTTTTT. Translated: CASSLDGGGGEKLFF.

The chain uses TRBV5-4 and TRBJ2-1; D is possibly TRBD1 (5 bases). This CDR3 contains 15 residues. Per the germline V gene, CDR1 is SGHNT and CDR2 is YYREEE (reference sequence). Trimming shortened V by 0 bases and J by 4 bases, and 11 bases separated the two germline ends. The CDR3 coding sequence is TGTGCCAGCAGCTTGGGAGTTGGACAATACAATGAGCAGTTCTTC. Translating it yields CASSLGVGQYNEQFF.

The chain uses TRBV4-1 and TRBJ1-5; 8 nucleotides align to TRBD1. Germline trimming cut 3 bases from V and 2 bases from J; bases unmatched to any gene: 0. Germline V gene data show CDR1 as MGHRA and CDR2 as YSYEKL. This CDR3 contains 14 residues. This CDR3 is CASSQGQGNQPQHF. For the CDR3, the DNA is TGCGCCAGCAGCCAGGGACAGGGCAATCAGCCCCAGCATTTT.

V gene TRBV21-1 combines with J gene TRBJ2-2; whether TRBD1, the table's D call, matches the DNA was not checked. TRBV21-1 is labeled a pseudogene. This CDR3 contains 15 residues. CDR3 loop: CASSKAAGHTGELFF. The CDR3 bases are TGTGCCAGCAGCAAAGCCGCAGGGCACACCGGGGAGCTGTTTTTT.

This chain uses TRBV5-1 with TRBJ1-2; unclear D gene. Germline V gene lookup returns CDR1 SGHRS and CDR2 YFSETQ. The CDR3 is 16 residues long. Trimming took 0 bases from V and 0 from J, leaving 12 bases between them. CDR3 bases: TGCGCCAGCAGCTTGGAAGTTTCCAGATCTAACTATGGCTACACCTTC. It translates to CASSLEVSRSNYGYTF.

The rearrangement uses TRBV25-1 and TRBJ2-7; 8 nucleotides agree with TRBD2. The CDR3 consists of 15 residues. Trimming at V came to 5 bases and at J to 5 bases, leaving 11 bases not matched to a gene. From germline, CDR1 is MGHDK and CDR2 SYGVNS. The CDR3, as DNA: TGTGCCAGCAGTAAACTAGCGGCGGCAGGCGACGAGCAGTACTTC. Residues: CASSKLAAAGDEQYF.

For the CDR3, the DNA is TGTGCCAGCAGGGTAGGCGGGGAGGCCGGTGAGCAGTACTTC. Amino acids: CASRVGGEAGEQYF. The chain is built from TRBV27 and TRBJ2-7, with D maybe TRBD2 (6 bases). Trimming shortened V by 6 bases and J by 7 bases, and 19 bases separated the two germline ends. This CDR3 comprises 14 residues. Germline CDR1 reads MNHEY; CDR2 reads SMNVEV (reference sequence).

The chain uses TRBV7-8 and TRBJ2-7, with 12 bases lining up with TRBD2. The V segment lost 6 bases and the J segment 6 bases; nucleotides outside the gene matches: 21. The CDR3 contains 19 residues. Germline V gene lookup returns CDR1 SGHVS and CDR2 FQNEAQ. DNA for the CDR3: TGTGCCAGCAGTTACCCGGGACTAGCGGGTAAAGGGGGCCTCGGCGAGCAGTACTTC. Protein: CASSYPGLAGKGGLGEQYF. Drawing the rest from reference TRBV7-8 and TRBJ2-7, the complete variable domain is GAGVSQSPRYKVAKRGQDVALRCDPISGHVSLFWYQQALGQGPEFLTYFQNEAQLDKSGLPSDRFFAERPEGSVSTLKIQRTQQEDSAVYLCASSYPGLAGKGGLGEQYFGPGTRLTVT.

This clone came up once. The CDR3 DNA follows: TGTGCCAGCAGCCAAGAGGCGGCTTTGGGACTAGCGTTCGTAGATGAGCAGTTCTTC. Its protein product is CASSQEAALGLAFVDEQFF. This chain joins TRBV14 and TRBJ2-1; TRBD2 aligns across 10 bases. Germline assignment: CDR1 SGHDN and CDR2 FVKESK. The CDR3 extends over 19 amino acids. V shed 0 bases, J shed 8 bases, and the junction held 16 bases outside the gene matches.

This clone was seen a single time. V is TRBV2 and J is TRBJ1-5; no clear D gene. CDR1 is SNHLY and CDR2 is FYNNEI in the germline V gene. Deletions cut 4 bases from V and 9 bases from J, with 13 bases between. There are 13 residues in the CDR3. The CDR3 DNA reads as TGTGCCAGCAGTGCAATGTCCCTGAGGCCCCAGCATTTT. Its protein product is CASSAMSLRPQHF.

This clone was observed a single time. The chain uses TRBV9 and TRBJ2-1, with D possibly matching TRBD1 (5 bases). V was trimmed by 0 bases and J by 0 bases, leaving 7 bases between them. CDR1 is SGDLS, CDR2 YYNGEE, per germline. This CDR3 spans 15 amino acids. The CDR3 DNA reads TGTGCCAGCAGCGTAGGGGGCGACTCCTACAATGAGCAGTTCTTC. It codes for CASSVGGDSYNEQFF.

This rearrangement joins TRBV4-1 to TRBJ2-1; D uncertain. This CDR3 region has 14 residues. The V gene lost 2 bases and the J gene lost 3 bases, with 8 bases spanning the gap. Germline-derived CDR1 and CDR2 are MGHRA and YSYEKL. The CDR3 DNA sequence: TGCGCCAGCAGCCAACCTACGGGCTACAATGAGCAGTTCTTC. As protein: CASSQPTGYNEQFF.

This chain uses TRBV10-2 with TRBJ2-3; 9 bases align to TRBD2. V dropped 5 bases and J dropped 0; count of bases not matched to a gene: 6. Germline CDR1 and CDR2: WSHSY and SAAADI. The CDR3 is 16 amino acids. This CDR3 reads CASSSSAGGSTDTQYF. CDR3 nucleotide sequence: TGCGCCAGCAGTTCCTCTGCGGGGGGGAGCACAGATACGCAGTATTTT.

The sample holds a few counts of this clone. This rearrangement joins TRBV29-1 to TRBJ2-2, with a weak D call TRBD2 (6 bases). The V end lost 5 bases, the J end lost 7 bases, and 17 bases lay between the germline ends. The CDR3 runs 14 residues. Germline CDR1 and CDR2: SQVTM and ANQGSEA. Written as DNA, the CDR3 is TGCAGCGTTAGGGCAGGAGGGGATAACGGGGAGCTGTTTTTT. Its protein is CSVRAGGDNGELFF.